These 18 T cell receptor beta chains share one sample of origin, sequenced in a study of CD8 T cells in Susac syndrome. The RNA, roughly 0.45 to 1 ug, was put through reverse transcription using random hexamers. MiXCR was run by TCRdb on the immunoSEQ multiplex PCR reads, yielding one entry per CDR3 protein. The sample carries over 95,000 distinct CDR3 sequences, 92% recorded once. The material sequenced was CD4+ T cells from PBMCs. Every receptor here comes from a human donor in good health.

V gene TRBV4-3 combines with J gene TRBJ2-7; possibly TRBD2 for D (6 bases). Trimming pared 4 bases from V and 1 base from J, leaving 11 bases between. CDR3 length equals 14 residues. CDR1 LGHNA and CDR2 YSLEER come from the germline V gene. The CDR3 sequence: CASSPVTRSYEQYF. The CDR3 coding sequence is TGCGCCAGCAGCCCCGTGACTAGGTCCTACGAGCAGTACTTC.

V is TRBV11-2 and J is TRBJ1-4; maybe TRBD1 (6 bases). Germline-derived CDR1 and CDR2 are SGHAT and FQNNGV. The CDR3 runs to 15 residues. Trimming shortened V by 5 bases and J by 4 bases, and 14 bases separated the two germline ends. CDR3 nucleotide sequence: TGTGCCAGCAGCCTCCAGGGGTTTAGTAATGAAAAACTGTTTTTT. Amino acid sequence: CASSLQGFSNEKLFF.

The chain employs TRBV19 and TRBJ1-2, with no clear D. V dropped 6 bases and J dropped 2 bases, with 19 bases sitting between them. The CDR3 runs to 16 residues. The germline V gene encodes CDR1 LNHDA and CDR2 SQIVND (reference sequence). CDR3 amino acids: CASSRALEDLNYGYTF. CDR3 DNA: TGTGCCAGTAGCCGGGCGTTGGAGGATTTAAACTATGGCTACACCTTC.

This CDR3 is CASSSRRRTGGADQPQHF. DNA for the CDR3: TGTGCCAGCAGTTCCCGGCGGAGGACAGGGGGCGCGGATCAGCCCCAGCATTTT. This chain joins TRBV6-2 or TRBV6-3 and TRBJ1-5; 11 nucleotides agree with TRBD1. Trimming cost V 4 bases and J 5 bases; bases outside gene matches: 13. The germline gives CDR1 MNHEY, CDR2 SVGEGT. This CDR3 spans 18 amino acids.

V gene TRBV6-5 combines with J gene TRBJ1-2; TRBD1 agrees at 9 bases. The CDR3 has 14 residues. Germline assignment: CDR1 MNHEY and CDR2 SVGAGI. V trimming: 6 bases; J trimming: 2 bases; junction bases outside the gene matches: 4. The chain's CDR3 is CASRKQGANYGYTF. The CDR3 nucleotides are TGTGCCAGCAGAAAACAGGGGGCGAACTATGGCTACACCTTC.

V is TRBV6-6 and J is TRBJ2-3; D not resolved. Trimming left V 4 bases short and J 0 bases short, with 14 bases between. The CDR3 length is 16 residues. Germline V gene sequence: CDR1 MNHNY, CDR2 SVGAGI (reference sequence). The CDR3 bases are TGTGCCAGCAGTTCGCCGATTCACCCTAGCACAGATACGCAGTATTTT. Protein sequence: CASSSPIHPSTDTQYF.

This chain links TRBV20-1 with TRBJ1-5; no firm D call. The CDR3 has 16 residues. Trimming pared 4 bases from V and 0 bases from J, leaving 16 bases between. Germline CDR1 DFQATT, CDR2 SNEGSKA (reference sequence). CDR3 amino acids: CSAIRGAGDSNQPQHF. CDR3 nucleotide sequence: TGCAGTGCTATACGAGGAGCGGGAGATAGCAATCAGCCCCAGCATTTT.

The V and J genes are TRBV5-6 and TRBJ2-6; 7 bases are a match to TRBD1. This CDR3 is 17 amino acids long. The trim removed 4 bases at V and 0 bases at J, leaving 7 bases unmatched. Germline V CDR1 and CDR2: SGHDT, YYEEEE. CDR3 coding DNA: TGTGCCAGCAGCCCCGACAGGGCCTACTCTGGGGCCAACGTCCTGACTTTC. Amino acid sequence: CASSPDRAYSGANVLTF. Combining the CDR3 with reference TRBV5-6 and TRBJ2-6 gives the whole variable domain DAGVTQSPTHLIKTRGQQVTLRCSPKSGHDTVSWYQQALGQGPQFIFQYYEEEERQRGNFPDRFSGHQFPNYSSELNVNALLLGDSALYLCASSPDRAYSGANVLTFGAGSRLTVL.

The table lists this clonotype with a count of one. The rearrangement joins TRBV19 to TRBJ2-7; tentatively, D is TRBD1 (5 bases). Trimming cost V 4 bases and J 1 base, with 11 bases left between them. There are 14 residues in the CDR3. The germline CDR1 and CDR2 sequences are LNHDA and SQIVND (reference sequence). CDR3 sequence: CASSNLGASYEQYF. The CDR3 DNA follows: TGTGCCAGTAGTAATTTAGGGGCTTCCTACGAGCAGTACTTC. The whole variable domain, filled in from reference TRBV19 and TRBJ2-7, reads DGGITQSPKYLFRKEGQNVTLSCEQNLNHDAMYWYRQDPGQGLRLIYYSQIVNDFQKGDIAEGYSVSREKKESFPLTVTSAQKNPTAFYLCASSNLGASYEQYFGPGTRLTVT.

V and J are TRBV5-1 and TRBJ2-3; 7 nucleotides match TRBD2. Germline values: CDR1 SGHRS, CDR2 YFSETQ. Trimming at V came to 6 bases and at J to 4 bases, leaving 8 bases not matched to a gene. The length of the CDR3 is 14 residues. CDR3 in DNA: TGCGCCAGCAACACAGGTACTAGCGCAGATACGCAGTATTTT. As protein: CASNTGTSADTQYF.

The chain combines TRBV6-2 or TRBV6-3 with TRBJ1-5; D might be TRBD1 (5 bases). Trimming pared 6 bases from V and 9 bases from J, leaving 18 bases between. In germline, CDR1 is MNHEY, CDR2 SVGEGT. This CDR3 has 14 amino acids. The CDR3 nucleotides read TGTGCCAGCAGCCCACAGGCCGTCGGGGGGCCCCAGCATTTT. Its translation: CASSPQAVGGPQHF.

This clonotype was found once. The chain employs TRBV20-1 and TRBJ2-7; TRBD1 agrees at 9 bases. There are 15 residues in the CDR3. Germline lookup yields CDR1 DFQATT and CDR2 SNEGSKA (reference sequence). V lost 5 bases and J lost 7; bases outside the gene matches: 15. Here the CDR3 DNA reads TGCAGTGCTTCCGAAACCGGGACAGGGAATCGGGAGCAGTACTTC. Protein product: CSASETGTGNREQYF.

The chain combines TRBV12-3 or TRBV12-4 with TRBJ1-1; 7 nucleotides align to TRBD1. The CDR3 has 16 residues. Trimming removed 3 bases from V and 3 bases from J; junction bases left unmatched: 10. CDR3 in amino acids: CASSFPQGRVDTEAFF. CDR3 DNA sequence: TGTGCCAGCAGTTTCCCACAGGGGAGGGTGGACACTGAAGCTTTCTTT.

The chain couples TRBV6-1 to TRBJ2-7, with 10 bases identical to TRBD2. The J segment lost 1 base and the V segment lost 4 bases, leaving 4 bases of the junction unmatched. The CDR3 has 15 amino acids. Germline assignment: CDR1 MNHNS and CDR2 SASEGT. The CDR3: CASSGGLAFSYEQYF. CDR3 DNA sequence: TGTGCCAGCAGTGGGGGACTAGCGTTTTCCTACGAGCAGTACTTC.

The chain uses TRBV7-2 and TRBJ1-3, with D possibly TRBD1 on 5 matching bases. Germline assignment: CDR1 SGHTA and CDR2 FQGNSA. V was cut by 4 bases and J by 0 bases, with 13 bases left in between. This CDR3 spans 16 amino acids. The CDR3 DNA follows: TGTGCCAGCAGCTCGAGTGCAGGACACTCTGGAAACACCATATATTTT. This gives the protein CASSSSAGHSGNTIYF.

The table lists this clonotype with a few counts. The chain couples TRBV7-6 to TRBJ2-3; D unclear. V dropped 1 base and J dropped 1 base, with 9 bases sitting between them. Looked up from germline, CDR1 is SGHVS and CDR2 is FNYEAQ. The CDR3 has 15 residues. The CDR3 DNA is TGTGCCAGCAGCTTAGAGGGTGTCGGCACAGATACGCAGTATTTT. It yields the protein CASSLEGVGTDTQYF. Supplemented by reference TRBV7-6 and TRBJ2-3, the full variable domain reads GAGVSQSPRYKVTKRGQDVALRCDPISGHVSLYWYRQALGQGPEFLTYFNYEAQQDKSGLPNDRFSAERPEGSISTLTIQRTEQRDSAMYRCASSLEGVGTDTQYFGPGTRLTVL.

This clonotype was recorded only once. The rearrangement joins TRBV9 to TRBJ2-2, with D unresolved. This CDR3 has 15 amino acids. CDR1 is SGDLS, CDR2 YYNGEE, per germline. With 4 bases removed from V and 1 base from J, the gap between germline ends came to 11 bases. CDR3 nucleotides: TGTGCCAGCAGCCTCGGACCTGAGAACACCGGGGAGCTGTTTTTT. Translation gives CASSLGPENTGELFF.

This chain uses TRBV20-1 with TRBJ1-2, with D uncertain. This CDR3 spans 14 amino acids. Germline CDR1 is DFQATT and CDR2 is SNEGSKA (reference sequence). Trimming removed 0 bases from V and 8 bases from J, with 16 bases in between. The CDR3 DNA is TGCAGTGCTAGAGATTATAGCGGTGCCCTGGGCTACACCTTC. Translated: CSARDYSGALGYTF.